This T cell receptor (beta chain) was captured by sequencing in a study of early T cells in non-severe SARS-CoV-2 infection. TCRdb processed the 5' RACE reads anew with MiXCR; each CDR3 protein has one entry. The table records 55,000 or so distinct CDR3 sequences, 6% to 7% of them present only once. Germline CDR1 is LGHDT and CDR2 is YNNKEL (reference sequence). This CDR3 comprises 17 residues. Trimming pared 0 bases from V and 5 bases from J, leaving 19 bases between. This chain joins TRBV3-1 and TRBJ1-1, with D unclear. The sequenced sample consisted of whole blood. The source of this sequence is an adult who was a healthcare worker with PCR-confirmed SARS-CoV-2 infection or an uninfected control (not recorded which). The CDR3 loop reads CASSQDKGLSRGTEAFF. Here the CDR3 DNA reads TGTGCCAGCAGCCAAGACAAAGGTTTGTCAAGAGGGACTGAAGCTTTCTTT.